The T cell receptor (beta chain) described here comes from a study of T-cell memory formation after mild COVID-19. TCRdb reprocessed the 5' RACE reads with MiXCR, giving one entry per CDR3 protein. The sample includes more than 150,000 distinct CDR3 sequences, 20% to 25% of them seen just once. Trimming took 7 bases from V and 11 from J; bases not matched to a gene: 12. This CDR3 spans 13 amino acids. Details on this clonotype: Antigen: not known.

Study-wide points: Certain responding clones were present in pre-infection memory, suggesting participation of cross-reactive memory.

Sequencing input: PBMCs or a T cell subset sorted from them (not recorded which). The gene calls are TRBV12-3 or TRBV12-4 and TRBJ2-7; 9 bases align to TRBD1. The origin of this receptor is an adult woman who had mild COVID-19 (a few samples of this study predate the infection). Cell type and time point are not known. The CDR3: CASNPTGGGTKYF. CDR3 bases: TGTGCCAGCAACCCGACAGGGGGGGGGACTAAGTACTTC.